This TCR beta chain is drawn from a study of OX40 agonist ivuxolimab in advanced cancers. Study-wide background: Every 2 weeks, ivuxolimab was infused into the patients intravenously at between 0.01 and 10 mg/kg. Overall study findings and caveats: It was not determined which antigens were specifically recognized by the peripheral T cells that had undergone clonal expansion. Normalized T-cell clonal expansion was also low in a subset of nonresponders.

Clones were read by immunoSEQ multiplex PCR, and TCRdb kept only the in-frame ones, dropping some. The repertoire holds around 65,000 clones, with nearly 90% as singletons. For this clone: Its target is not known.

The receptor was isolated from an adult with an advanced solid tumor such as melanoma, head and neck, liver or kidney cancer. The sample consisted of CD4+ or CD8+ T cells sorted from blood, taken in a trial of the OX40 agonist ivuxolimab.

The chain's CDR3 is CASGFSGNTIYF. The CDR3 region has the DNA TGTGCCAGCGGTTTCTCTGGAAACACCATATATTTT. This chain links TRBV6-1 with TRBJ1-3; D unresolved. From germline, CDR1 is MNHNS and CDR2 SASEGT. With 8 bases removed from V and 0 bases from J, the gap between germline ends came to 5 bases. CDR3 length: 12 amino acids.